Following are 9 T cell receptor beta chains from one sample sequenced in a study of blood T cells in healthy people across ages. For the second PCR, which ran for 7 to 11 cycles, a sample-barcoded 5' primer and a J-beta primer mix were used. Using its own MiXCR run on the 5' RACE reads, TCRdb lists one record per CDR3 protein. Counted here are over 1,200,000 distinct CDR3 sequences, roughly 59% occurring once; the ten biggest clones make up 6.7%. Source material: blood. These receptor sequences come from a young man in good health.

A word on this clonotype: A read error may account for a junction end that differs from germline. J is TRBJ2-7 and V is TRBV6-2 or TRBV6-3; 8 bases map to TRBD1. Germline CDR1 and CDR2: MNHEY and SVGEGT. The CDR3 consists of 16 residues. The DNA of the CDR3 is TGTGCCAGCAGTTATCCCTCCGGACAGGGCTCCCACGAGCAGTACTTC. This encodes CASSYPSGQGSHEQYF.

The gene calls are TRBV29-1 and TRBJ2-5; 10 nucleotides match TRBD2. The CDR3 length is 14 residues. CDR1 is SQVTM, CDR2 ANQGSEA, per germline. The V gene end was trimmed by 7 bases and the J gene end by 5 bases; junction bases not matched to a gene: 10. In DNA form, the CDR3 reads TGCAGCGCCCCCACTAGCGGGACCTCCGAGACCCAGTACTTC. It codes for CSAPTSGTSETQYF. The whole variable domain, remainder taken from reference TRBV29-1 and TRBJ2-5, is SAVISQKPSRDICQRGTSLTIQCQVDSQVTMMFWYRQQPGQSLTLIATANQGSEATYESGFVIDKFPISRPNLTFSTLTVSNMSPEDSSIYLCSAPTSGTSETQYFGPGTRLLVL.

The chain recombines TRBV7-6 with TRBJ2-7; D possibly uses TRBD1 or TRBD2 (5 bases each). In germline, CDR1 is SGHVS, CDR2 FNYEAQ. V dropped 1 base and J dropped 0 bases, with 10 bases sitting between them. The CDR3 is 15 amino acids. Here the CDR3 DNA reads TGTGCCAGCAGCTTAGGGTGGGACCCCTCCTACGAGCAGTACTTC. It is translated as CASSLGWDPSYEQYF.

The chain has TRBV4-1 and TRBJ2-5, with 16 bases that match TRBD2. Germline V gene sequence: CDR1 MGHRA, CDR2 YSYEKL. The trim removed 0 bases at V and 5 bases at J, leaving 9 bases unmatched. This CDR3 spans 19 amino acids. The CDR3 loop is CASSQERGTSGGVTETQYF. CDR3 sequence (DNA): TGCGCCAGCAGCCAAGAACGGGGGACTAGCGGGGGGGTAACGGAGACCCAGTACTTC.

The rearrangement uses TRBV21-1 and TRBJ2-3; the D call of TRBD2 is as the table states it, not checked on the DNA. TRBV21-1 is flagged as a pseudogene. This CDR3 region has 19 residues. DNA of the CDR3: TGTGCCAGCAGCAAAGCTCAGCCTTCGACTAGCGTCCCTTCGGGTACGCAGTATTTT. It is translated as CASSKAQPSTSVPSGTQYF.

This clonotype turned up a few times. V usage is TRBV4-2 and J usage is TRBJ2-7; D might be TRBD1 (6 bases). Germline V gene sequence: CDR1 LGHNA, CDR2 YNFKEQ. CDR3 size: 12 residues. The V gene lost 1 base and the J gene lost 6 bases, with 7 bases spanning the gap. The CDR3 reads CASSQAGAEQYF. The CDR3 DNA is TGTGCCAGCAGCCAAGCAGGGGCCGAGCAGTACTTC.

This clonotype showed up just a few times. This rearrangement joins TRBV29-1 to TRBJ2-1; D remains ambiguous. V was pared by 2 bases and J by 9 bases, with 14 bases between. The CDR3 contains 13 residues. Germline assignment: CDR1 SQVTM and CDR2 ANQGSEA. CDR3 in amino acids: CSVELSLEAEQFF. In DNA, the CDR3 is TGCAGCGTTGAACTTAGTTTGGAAGCTGAGCAGTTCTTC.

In its sample, this clonotype was seen a few times. The chain has TRBV4-3 and TRBJ2-5, with D hard to call. Deletions cut 4 bases from V and 4 bases from J, with 10 bases between. Germline V gives CDR1 LGHNA, CDR2 YSLEER. The CDR3 length is 13 residues. The CDR3 bases are TGCGCCAGCAGCCCCCGCTTCGCAGAGACCCAGTACTTC. Its protein is CASSPRFAETQYF.

The chain is built from TRBV28 and TRBJ2-7; 10 nucleotides align to TRBD1. Germline lookup yields CDR1 MDHEN and CDR2 SYDVKM. This CDR3 spans 13 amino acids. The V gene end was trimmed by 3 bases and the J gene end by 8 bases; junction bases not matched to a gene: 4. The CDR3 region has the DNA TGTGCCAGCAGTTTCGGACAGGGGGACAAGCAGTACTTC. Residues: CASSFGQGDKQYF.